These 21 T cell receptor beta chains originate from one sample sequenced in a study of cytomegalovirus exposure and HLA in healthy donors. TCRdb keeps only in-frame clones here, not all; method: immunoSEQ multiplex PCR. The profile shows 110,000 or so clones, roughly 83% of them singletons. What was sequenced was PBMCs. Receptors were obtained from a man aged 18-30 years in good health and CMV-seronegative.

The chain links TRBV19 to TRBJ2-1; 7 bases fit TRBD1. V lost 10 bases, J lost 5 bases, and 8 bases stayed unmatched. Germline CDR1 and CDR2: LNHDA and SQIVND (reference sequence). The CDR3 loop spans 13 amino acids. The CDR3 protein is CATRDSHNNEQFF. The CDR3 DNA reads TGTGCCACCCGGGACAGCCATAACAATGAGCAGTTCTTC.

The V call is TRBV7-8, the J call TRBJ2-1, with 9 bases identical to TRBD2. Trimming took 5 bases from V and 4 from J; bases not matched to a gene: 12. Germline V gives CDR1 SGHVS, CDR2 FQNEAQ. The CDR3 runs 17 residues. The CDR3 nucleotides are TGTGCCAGCAGCCCCGGAGGGCGGACTAGCGCTTACAATGAGCAGTTCTTC. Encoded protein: CASSPGGRTSAYNEQFF.

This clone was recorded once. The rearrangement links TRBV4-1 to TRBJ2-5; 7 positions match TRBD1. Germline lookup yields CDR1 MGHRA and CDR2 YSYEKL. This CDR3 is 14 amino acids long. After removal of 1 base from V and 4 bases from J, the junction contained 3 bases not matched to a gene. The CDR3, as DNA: TGCGCCAGCAGCCAAGCACAGGGGCGAGAGACCCAGTACTTC. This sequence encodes CASSQAQGRETQYF.

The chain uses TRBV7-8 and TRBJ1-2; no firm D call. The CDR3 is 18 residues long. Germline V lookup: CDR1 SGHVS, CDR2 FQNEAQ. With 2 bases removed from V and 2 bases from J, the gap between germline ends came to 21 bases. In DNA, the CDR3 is TGTGCCAGCAGCTTATCTGGAGGAGTTAAGAGAACCAACTATGGCTACACCTTC. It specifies CASSLSGGVKRTNYGYTF.

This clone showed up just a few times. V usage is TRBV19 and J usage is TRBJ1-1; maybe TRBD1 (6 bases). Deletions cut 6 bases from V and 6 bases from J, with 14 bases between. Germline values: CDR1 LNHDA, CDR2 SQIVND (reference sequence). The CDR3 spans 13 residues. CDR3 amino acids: CASSNTGIAEAFF. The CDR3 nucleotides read TGTGCCAGTAGCAACACAGGGATAGCTGAAGCTTTCTTT.

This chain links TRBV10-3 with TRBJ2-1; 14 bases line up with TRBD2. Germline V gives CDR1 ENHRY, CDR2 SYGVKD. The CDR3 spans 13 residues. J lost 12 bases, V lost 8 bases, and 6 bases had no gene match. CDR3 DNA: TGTGCCATCGCCGGGACTAGCGGGAGAGGGCAGTTCTTC. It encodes CAIAGTSGRGQFF.

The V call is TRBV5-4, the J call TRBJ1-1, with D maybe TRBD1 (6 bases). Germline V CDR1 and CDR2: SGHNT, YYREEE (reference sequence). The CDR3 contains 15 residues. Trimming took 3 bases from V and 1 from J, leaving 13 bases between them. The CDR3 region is CASSWGPGGNTEAFF. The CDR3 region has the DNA TGTGCCAGCAGCTGGGGGCCGGGCGGGAACACTGAAGCTTTCTTT. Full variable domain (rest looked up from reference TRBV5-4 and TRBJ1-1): ETGVTQSPTHLIKTRGQQVTLRCSSQSGHNTVSWYQQALGQGPQFIFQYYREEENGRGNFPPRFSGLQFPNYSSELNVNALELDDSALYLCASSWGPGGNTEAFFGQGTRLTVV.

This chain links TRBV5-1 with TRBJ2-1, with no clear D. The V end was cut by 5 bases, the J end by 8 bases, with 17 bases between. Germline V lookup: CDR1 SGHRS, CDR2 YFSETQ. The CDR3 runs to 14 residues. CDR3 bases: TGCGCCAGCAGATCCATCCGTGGTAGTTATGAGCAGTTCTTC. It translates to CASRSIRGSYEQFF.

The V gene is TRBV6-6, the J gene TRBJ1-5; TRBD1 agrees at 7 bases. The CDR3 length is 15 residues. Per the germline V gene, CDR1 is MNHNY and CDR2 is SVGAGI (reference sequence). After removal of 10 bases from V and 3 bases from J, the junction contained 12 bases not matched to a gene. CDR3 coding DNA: TGTGCCACCAGGGGGGGGAAGGGGATCAATCAGCCCCAGCATTTT. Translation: CATRGGKGINQPQHF.

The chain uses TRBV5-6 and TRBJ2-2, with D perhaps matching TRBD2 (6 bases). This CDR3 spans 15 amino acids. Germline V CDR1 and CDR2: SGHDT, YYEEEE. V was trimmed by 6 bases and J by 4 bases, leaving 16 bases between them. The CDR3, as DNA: TGTGCCAGCACCTATGGGGGAGGCGGCACCGGGGAGCTGTTTTTT. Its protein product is CASTYGGGGTGELFF.

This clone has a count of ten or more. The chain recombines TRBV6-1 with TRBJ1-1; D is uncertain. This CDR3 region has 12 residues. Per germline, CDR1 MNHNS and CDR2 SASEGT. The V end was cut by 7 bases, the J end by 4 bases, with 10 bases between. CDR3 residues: CASTIRGTEAFF. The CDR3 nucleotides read TGTGCCAGCACAATCCGGGGCACTGAAGCTTTCTTT.

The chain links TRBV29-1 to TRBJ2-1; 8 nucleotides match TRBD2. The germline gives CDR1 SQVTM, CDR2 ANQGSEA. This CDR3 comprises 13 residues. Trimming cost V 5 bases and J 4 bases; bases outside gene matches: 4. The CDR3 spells CSVSGGPYNEQFF. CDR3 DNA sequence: TGCAGCGTTAGCGGGGGACCTTACAATGAGCAGTTCTTC.

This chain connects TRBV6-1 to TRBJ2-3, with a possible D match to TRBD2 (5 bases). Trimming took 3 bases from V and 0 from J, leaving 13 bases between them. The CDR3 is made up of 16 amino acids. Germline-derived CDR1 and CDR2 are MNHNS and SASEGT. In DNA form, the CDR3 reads TGTGCCAGCAGTGATGGCGGGCCAACTAGCACAGATACGCAGTATTTT. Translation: CASSDGGPTSTDTQYF.

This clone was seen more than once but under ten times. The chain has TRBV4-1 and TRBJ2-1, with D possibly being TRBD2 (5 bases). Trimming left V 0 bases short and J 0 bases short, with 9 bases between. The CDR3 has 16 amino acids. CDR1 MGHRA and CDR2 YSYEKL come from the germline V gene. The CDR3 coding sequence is TGCGCCAGCAGCCAAGAGTCGGGGAGCTCCTACAATGAGCAGTTCTTC. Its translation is CASSQESGSSYNEQFF.

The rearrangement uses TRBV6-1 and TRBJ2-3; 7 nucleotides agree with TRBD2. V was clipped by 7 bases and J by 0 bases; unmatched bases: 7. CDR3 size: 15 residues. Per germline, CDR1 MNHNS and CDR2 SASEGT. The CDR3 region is CASNPLLASTDTQYF. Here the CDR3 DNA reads TGTGCCAGCAATCCTTTACTAGCGAGCACAGATACGCAGTATTTT.

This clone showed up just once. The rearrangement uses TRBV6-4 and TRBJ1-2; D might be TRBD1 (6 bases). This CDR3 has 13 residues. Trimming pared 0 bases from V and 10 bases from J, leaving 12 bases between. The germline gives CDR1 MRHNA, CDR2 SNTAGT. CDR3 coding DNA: TGTGCCAGCAGTGACTCTGGACAGACCGACTACACCTTC. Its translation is CASSDSGQTDYTF.

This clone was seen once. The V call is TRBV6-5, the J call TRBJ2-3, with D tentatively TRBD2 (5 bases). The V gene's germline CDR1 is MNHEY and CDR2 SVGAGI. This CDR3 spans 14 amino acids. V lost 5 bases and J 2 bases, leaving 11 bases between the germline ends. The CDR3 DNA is TGTGCCAGCAGTGCGGACGGGATCACAGATACGCAGTATTTT. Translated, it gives CASSADGITDTQYF.

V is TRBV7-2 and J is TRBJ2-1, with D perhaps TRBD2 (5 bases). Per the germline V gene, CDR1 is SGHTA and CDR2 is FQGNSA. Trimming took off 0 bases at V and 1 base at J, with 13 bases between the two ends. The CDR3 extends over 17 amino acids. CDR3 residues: CASSLAGALRSYNEQFF. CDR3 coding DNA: TGTGCCAGCAGCTTAGCGGGAGCCTTGAGGTCCTACAATGAGCAGTTCTTC. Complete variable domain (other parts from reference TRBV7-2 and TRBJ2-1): GAGVSQSPSNKVTEKGKDVELRCDPISGHTALYWYRQSLGQGLEFLIYFQGNSAPDKSGLPSDRFSAERTGGSVSTLTIQRTQQEDSAVYLCASSLAGALRSYNEQFFGPGTRLTVL.

CDR3 in amino acids: CASSFGTSGSRTDTQYF. The CDR3 DNA reads TGTGCCAGCAGCTTCGGGACTAGCGGGAGCCGGACAGATACGCAGTATTTT. The rearrangement uses TRBV7-6 and TRBJ2-3, with TRBD2 matching over 14 bases. Trimming took 3 bases from V and 3 from J; bases not matched to a gene: 5. The CDR3 contains 17 residues. Per the germline V gene, CDR1 is SGHVS and CDR2 is FNYEAQ.

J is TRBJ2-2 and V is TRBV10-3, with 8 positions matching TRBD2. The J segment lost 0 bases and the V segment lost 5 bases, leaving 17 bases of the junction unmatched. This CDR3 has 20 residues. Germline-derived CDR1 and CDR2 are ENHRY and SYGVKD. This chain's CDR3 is CAISPNSDGGADSNTGELFF. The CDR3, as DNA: TGTGCCATCAGTCCAAACTCCGACGGGGGGGCCGACTCGAACACCGGGGAGCTGTTTTTT.

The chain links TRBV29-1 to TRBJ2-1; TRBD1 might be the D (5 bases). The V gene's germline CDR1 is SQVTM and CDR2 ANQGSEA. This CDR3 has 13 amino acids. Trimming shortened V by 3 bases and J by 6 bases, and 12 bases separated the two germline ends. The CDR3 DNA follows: TGCAGCGTTGACCTTCAGGGCGGCAATGAGCAGTTCTTC. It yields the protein CSVDLQGGNEQFF.